This TCR beta chain was sequenced during a study of vaccination and CD4 T cells after COVID-19. Sequenced with the Oncomine TCR Beta short-read assay was DNA taken from cultured CD4+ T cells. Genomic DNA from cultured CD4+ T cells was extracted. TCRdb recomputed calls from the PCR reads with MiXCR, one row per CDR3 protein. The data hold roughly 16,000 distinct CDR3 sequences, with under 75% observed a single time. In regard to this clonotype: The target antigen is unknown.

Looked up from germline, CDR1 is MNHNS and CDR2 is SASEGT. The CDR3 spans 12 residues. V lost 6 bases to trimming and J lost 6 bases, with 10 bases between them. Treatment described: roughly 11-day PBMC culture with coronavirus spike peptide pools or control peptides (ViraFEST assay). Using peptide pools, antigen-specific T cells were expanded in ViraFEST before TCRs were sequenced. Sequenced sample: CD4+ T cells from blood, cultured in vitro. This receptor was taken from a human donor who had recovered from COVID-19. The chain uses TRBV6-1 and TRBJ2-3; no reliable D call. CDR3 DNA: TGTGCCAGCAGGCTTTTCCCGGATACGCAGTATTTT. This sequence encodes CASRLFPDTQYF.